This TCR beta chain was retrieved from a study of blood T cell repertoires in COVID-19. Across the study: PBMCs, B-cell-depleted T cells, or T cells were the source of the cDNA or gDNA that made up the material.

Study processing details: Quantification of nucleated cells was approximated via reference gene primer amplification. Assay: immunoSEQ multiplex PCR; the TCRdb copy retains only in-frame clones and omits some. From that table come the V and J calls and clone size; the DNA was used to work out D and trimming. The sample yields some 150,000 clones, 81% seen once. The V gene's germline CDR1 is SGHAT and CDR2 FQNNGV. The CDR3 totals 16 residues. Trimming cost V 0 bases and J 8 bases, with 16 bases left between them. V is TRBV11-2 and J is TRBJ1-4; D not certain. The sequencing input was peripheral blood. The TCR was taken from a woman aged 60-70 years with active or convalescent COVID-19. This CDR3 is CASSLDTVAGWEKLFF. CDR3 in DNA: TGTGCCAGCAGCTTAGATACGGTCGCAGGTTGGGAAAAACTGTTTTTT.